This is a list of T cell receptor beta chains from one sample in a study of blood T cells in healthy people across ages. TCRdb reprocessed the 5' RACE reads with MiXCR, giving one entry per CDR3 protein. The sample consists of fewer than 2 million distinct CDR3 sequences, about two fifths of them appearing once. The sequenced material came from blood. These receptors came from a human donor in good health. Both conserved end residues are part of each CDR3. A D gene is named only where the DNA matches it firmly. Rows may omit the clone size; those that give it use once, few, many or a size class.

CDR3 length: 16; D gene: NA; clone size: NA; J gene: TRBJ2-3; V gene: TRBV7-3; CDR3 DNA: TGTGCCAGCAGCTTATACGGCGGATCCAGCACAGATACGCAGTATTTT; CDR3 protein: CASSLYGGSSTDTQYF
CDR3 length: 13; D gene: TRBD2; clone size: NA; J gene: TRBJ2-7; V gene: TRBV5-1; CDR3 DNA: TGCGCCAGCGGGGTAGCGGGCAGGAACGAGCAGTACTTC; CDR3 protein: CASGVAGRNEQYF
CDR3 length: 14; D gene: NA; clone size: NA; J gene: TRBJ1-1; V gene: TRBV5-1; CDR3 DNA: TGCGCCAGCTGCGACCGGGACGGCAACACTGAAGCTTTCTTT; CDR3 protein: CASCDRDGNTEAFF
CDR3 length: 17; D gene: TRBD2; clone size: NA; J gene: TRBJ2-1; V gene: TRBV20-1; CDR3 DNA: TGCAGTGCTAGAAACGTCATCGGGGGGGCCGGTAGAAATGAGCAGTTCTTC; CDR3 protein: CSARNVIGGAGRNEQFF
CDR3 length: 13; D gene: NA; clone size: few; J gene: TRBJ2-7; V gene: TRBV5-6; CDR3 DNA: TGTGCCAGCAGCCTACAACCCGGGTACGAGCAGTACTTC; CDR3 protein: CASSLQPGYEQYF
CDR3 length: 14; D gene: NA; clone size: few; J gene: TRBJ2-3; V gene: TRBV6-6; CDR3 DNA: TGTGCCAGCCACTATAGGGGGGGCACAGATACGCAGTATTTT; CDR3 protein: CASHYRGGTDTQYF
CDR3 length: 13; D gene: NA; clone size: NA; J gene: TRBJ1-1; V gene: TRBV11-1; CDR3 DNA: TGTGCCAGCAGCCACTACTCAAACACTGAAGCTTTCTTT; CDR3 protein: CASSHYSNTEAFF
CDR3 length: 16; D gene: TRBD2; clone size: NA; J gene: TRBJ2-3; V gene: TRBV6-6; CDR3 DNA: TGTGCCAGCAGTTACTCGACAGCGGGATACACAGATACGCAGTATTTT; CDR3 protein: CASSYSTAGYTDTQYF
CDR3 length: 13; D gene: NA; clone size: NA; J gene: TRBJ1-2; V gene: TRBV5-6; CDR3 DNA: TGTGCCAGCAGCTGGAAGTGGAGGCTTGGCTACACCTTC; CDR3 protein: CASSWKWRLGYTF
CDR3 length: 15; D gene: TRBD2; clone size: NA; J gene: TRBJ2-3; V gene: TRBV12-5; CDR3 DNA: TGTGCTAGTGGTGGGGGGGGGGATAGCACAGATACGCAGTATTTT; CDR3 protein: CASGGGGDSTDTQYF
CDR3 length: 15; D gene: NA; clone size: NA; J gene: TRBJ2-5; V gene: TRBV5-1; CDR3 DNA: TGCGCCAGCAGCTGGCAGGGGATTCTTTCAGAGACCCAGTACTTC; CDR3 protein: CASSWQGILSETQYF
CDR3 length: 15; D gene: TRBD1; clone size: NA; J gene: TRBJ1-2; V gene: TRBV2; CDR3 DNA: TGTGCCAGCAGGGGACAGGGTGTCTGGGACTATGGCTACACCTTC; CDR3 protein: CASRGQGVWDYGYTF
CDR3 length: 11; D gene: NA; clone size: NA; J gene: TRBJ1-2; V gene: TRBV7-9; CDR3 DNA: TGTGCCAGCAGCCCTAAAGAAGGCTACACCTTC; CDR3 protein: CASSPKEGYTF
CDR3 length: 14; D gene: TRBD1; clone size: NA; J gene: TRBJ1-5; V gene: TRBV20-1; CDR3 DNA: TGCAGTGCTCGCGGACAGGTGAGGAATCAGCCCCAGCATTTT; CDR3 protein: CSARGQVRNQPQHF
CDR3 length: 15; D gene: NA; clone size: few; J gene: TRBJ2-3; V gene: TRBV21-1; CDR3 DNA: TGTGCCAGCAGCACTCGCCCTACTAGGACAGATACGCAGTATTTT; CDR3 protein: CASSTRPTRTDTQYF
CDR3 length: 15; D gene: TRBD1; clone size: many; J gene: TRBJ2-1; V gene: TRBV7-6; CDR3 DNA: TGTGCCAGCAGCTCTAGCGGGACAGGGGGGAATGAGCAGTTCTTC; CDR3 protein: CASSSSGTGGNEQFF
CDR3 length: 13; D gene: NA; clone size: NA; J gene: TRBJ2-7; V gene: TRBV7-2; CDR3 DNA: TGTGCCAGCAGCTTAGAGGTGTTCTACGAGCAGTACTTC; CDR3 protein: CASSLEVFYEQYF
CDR3 length: 14; D gene: NA; clone size: NA; J gene: TRBJ1-5; V gene: TRBV4-3; CDR3 DNA: TGCGCCAGCAGCCAAGATCGAGGCTATCAGCCCCAGCATTTT; CDR3 protein: CASSQDRGYQPQHF
CDR3 length: 15; D gene: NA; clone size: few; J gene: TRBJ1-4; V gene: TRBV28; CDR3 DNA: TGTGCCAGCAGTTTCCGAGGGGAACCCCTTGAAAAACTGTTTTTT; CDR3 protein: CASSFRGEPLEKLFF
CDR3 length: 13; D gene: NA; clone size: few; J gene: TRBJ1-5; V gene: TRBV29-1; CDR3 DNA: TGCAGCGTTGAAATAGGGAACAGTCAGCCCCAGCATTTT; CDR3 protein: CSVEIGNSQPQHF
CDR3 length: 12; D gene: NA; clone size: NA; J gene: TRBJ2-3; V gene: TRBV7-2; CDR3 DNA: TGTGCCAGCAGTGAGCGGGCGTATACGCAGTATTTT; CDR3 protein: CASSERAYTQYF
CDR3 length: 14; D gene: TRBD1; clone size: NA; J gene: TRBJ1-2; V gene: TRBV4-3; CDR3 DNA: TGCGCCAGCAGCCAAGAAGGGACAGTCTATGACTACACCTTC; CDR3 protein: CASSQEGTVYDYTF
CDR3 length: 16; D gene: NA; clone size: few; J gene: TRBJ2-1; V gene: TRBV5-1; CDR3 DNA: TGCGCCAGCAGCTTGGATCCCTCGAGCTCCTACAATGAGCAGTTCTTC; CDR3 protein: CASSLDPSSSYNEQFF
CDR3 length: 16; D gene: TRBD1; clone size: NA; J gene: TRBJ2-1; V gene: TRBV5-1; CDR3 DNA: TGCGCCAGCAGCCCTGACCCGGACAGGCACTACAATGAGCAGTTCTTC; CDR3 protein: CASSPDPDRHYNEQFF
CDR3 length: 14; D gene: TRBD2; clone size: few; J gene: TRBJ2-7; V gene: TRBV10-3; CDR3 DNA: TGTGCCATCAAATCAGCGGGGGGGGTAGACGAGCAGTACTTC; CDR3 protein: CAIKSAGGVDEQYF
CDR3 length: 15; D gene: NA; clone size: few; J gene: TRBJ1-1; V gene: TRBV6-2/TRBV6-3; CDR3 DNA: TGTGCCAGCAGTTACGTTACAGGCCTGAACACTGAAGCTTTCTTT; CDR3 protein: CASSYVTGLNTEAFF
CDR3 length: 14; D gene: NA; clone size: NA; J gene: TRBJ2-7; V gene: TRBV6-2/TRBV6-3; CDR3 DNA: TGTGCCAGCAGTTTCAGGGATATGACCTACGAGCAGTACTTC; CDR3 protein: CASSFRDMTYEQYF
CDR3 length: 14; D gene: TRBD1; clone size: few; J gene: TRBJ1-2; V gene: TRBV7-2; CDR3 DNA: TGTGCCAGCAGCCGACAGGGGAGGGCGGAAGGCTACACCTTC; CDR3 protein: CASSRQGRAEGYTF
CDR3 length: 11; D gene: NA; clone size: few; J gene: TRBJ2-3; V gene: TRBV15; CDR3 DNA: TGTGCCACCAGCAGAGAAGGTACGCAGTATTTT; CDR3 protein: CATSREGTQYF
CDR3 length: 10; D gene: NA; clone size: NA; J gene: TRBJ1-1; V gene: TRBV2; CDR3 DNA: TGTGCCAGCGCGATCACTGAAGCTTTCTTT; CDR3 protein: CASAITEAFF
CDR3 length: 14; D gene: NA; clone size: NA; J gene: TRBJ1-6; V gene: TRBV12-3/TRBV12-4; CDR3 DNA: TGTGCCAGCAAGGTGGCAGGGAGAAATTCACCCCTCCACTTT; CDR3 protein: CASKVAGRNSPLHF
CDR3 length: 19; D gene: TRBD2; clone size: NA; J gene: TRBJ2-3; V gene: TRBV4-1; CDR3 DNA: TGCGCCAGCAGCCAAGATCCCGGGGTAATAGCGGGGGCCACAGATACGCAGTATTTT; CDR3 protein: CASSQDPGVIAGATDTQYF
CDR3 length: 16; D gene: TRBD1; clone size: NA; J gene: TRBJ2-1; V gene: TRBV6-5; CDR3 DNA: TGTGCCAGCAGTTACTCTATGACAGGGGCCATCAATGAGCAGTTCTTC; CDR3 protein: CASSYSMTGAINEQFF
CDR3 length: 15; D gene: NA; clone size: few; J gene: TRBJ2-7; V gene: TRBV20-1; CDR3 DNA: TGCAGTGCTAGAGGGAGACCAGAAAGATATTACGAGCAGTACTTC; CDR3 protein: CSARGRPERYYEQYF
CDR3 length: 11; D gene: NA; clone size: NA; J gene: TRBJ1-2; V gene: TRBV20-1; CDR3 DNA: TGCAGTGCTAGAGAGCAGACTGGCTACACCTTC; CDR3 protein: CSAREQTGYTF
CDR3 length: 14; D gene: NA; clone size: NA; J gene: TRBJ1-1; V gene: TRBV5-1; CDR3 DNA: TGCGCCAGCAGCTACGCAACAGGAGACACTGAAGCTTTCTTT; CDR3 protein: CASSYATGDTEAFF
CDR3 length: 16; D gene: NA; clone size: few; J gene: TRBJ1-5; V gene: TRBV11-2; CDR3 DNA: TGTGCCAGCAGCTTGGGATACAGGGTATGGAATCAGCCCCAGCATTTT; CDR3 protein: CASSLGYRVWNQPQHF
CDR3 length: 16; D gene: TRBD2; clone size: few; J gene: TRBJ2-3; V gene: TRBV6-4; CDR3 DNA: TGTGCCAGCAGTGAAAAGAGCGGGGGGGCCACAGATACGCAGTATTTT; CDR3 protein: CASSEKSGGATDTQYF
CDR3 length: 12; D gene: NA; clone size: many; J gene: TRBJ2-7; V gene: TRBV29-1; CDR3 DNA: TGCAGCGTTACCTCGAACACCTACGAGCAGTACTTC; CDR3 protein: CSVTSNTYEQYF
CDR3 length: 16; D gene: TRBD2; clone size: few; J gene: TRBJ2-5; V gene: TRBV10-3; CDR3 DNA: TGTGCCATCAGTGGCGCCGGGACTAGTCCCTATGAGACCCAGTACTTC; CDR3 protein: CAISGAGTSPYETQYF